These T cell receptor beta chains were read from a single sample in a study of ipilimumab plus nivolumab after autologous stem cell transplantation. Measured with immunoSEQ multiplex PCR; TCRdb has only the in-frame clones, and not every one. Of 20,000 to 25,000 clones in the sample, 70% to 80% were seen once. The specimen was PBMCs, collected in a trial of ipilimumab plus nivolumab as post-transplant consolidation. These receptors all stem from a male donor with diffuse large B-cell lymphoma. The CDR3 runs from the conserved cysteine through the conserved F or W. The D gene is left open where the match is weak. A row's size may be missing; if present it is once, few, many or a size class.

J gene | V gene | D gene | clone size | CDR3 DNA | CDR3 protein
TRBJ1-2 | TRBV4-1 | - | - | TGCGCCAGCAGCCCGTCGGAAAATTATGGCTACACCTTC | CASSPSENYGYTF
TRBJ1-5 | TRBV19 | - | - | TGTGCCAGTAAGAGATGGAGGGGCAATCAGCCCCAGCATTTT | CASKRWRGNQPQHF
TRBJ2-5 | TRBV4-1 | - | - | TGCGCCAGCAGCCATAGGGGAGAAACAGCTTTGTGGGGGACCCAGTACTTC | CASSHRGETALWGTQYF
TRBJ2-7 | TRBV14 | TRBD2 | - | TGTGCCAGCAGCCGCGGTAGCGGGGGGTACGAGCAGTACTTC | CASSRGSGGYEQYF
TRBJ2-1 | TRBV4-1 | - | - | TGCGCCAGCAGCCCGGGGCCGGAAACCTACAATGAGCAGTTCTTC | CASSPGPETYNEQFF
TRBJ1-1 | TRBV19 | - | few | TGTGCCAGTAGTATCCTCGACAGAGAGAACACTGAAGCTTTCTTT | CASSILDRENTEAFF
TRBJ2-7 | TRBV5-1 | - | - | TGCGCCAGCAGCCTGCCGTTGGCCAAGGCTTTC | CASSLPLAKAF
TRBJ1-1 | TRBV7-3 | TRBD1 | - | TGTGCCAGCAGCTCCCAGGGGGGCTCTGAAGCTTTCTTT | CASSSQGGSEAFF
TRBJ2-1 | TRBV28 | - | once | TGTGCCAGCAGCACACGTCGCAGGGGAGGGGTATACAATGAGCAGTTCTTC | CASSTRRRGGVYNEQFF
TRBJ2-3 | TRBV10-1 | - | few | TGCGCCAGCAGTGAGGTCGTGGGGGAAGATACGCAGTATTTT | CASSEVVGEDTQYF
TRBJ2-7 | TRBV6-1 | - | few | TGTGCCAGCAGTGAATTGGGAGGGGGCGTCGACTACGAGCAGTACTTC | CASSELGGGVDYEQYF
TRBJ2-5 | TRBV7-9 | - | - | TGTGCCAGCAGCCCCGACCATGGGCCGCGACAAGAGACCCAGTACTTC | CASSPDHGPRQETQYF
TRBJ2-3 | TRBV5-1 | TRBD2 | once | TGCGCCAGCAGCCCGGGGACTAGCGGGAGATGGGCAGATACGCAGTATTTT | CASSPGTSGRWADTQYF
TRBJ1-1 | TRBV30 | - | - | TGTGCCTGGACCGCCGTTTGGGGTCGGGTGAACACTGAAGCTTTCTTT | CAWTAVWGRVNTEAFF
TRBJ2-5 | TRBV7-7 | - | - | TGTGCTAGCAGCTTAGGCCCCCAAGAGACCCAGTACTTC | CASSLGPQETQYF
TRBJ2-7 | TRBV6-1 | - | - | TGTGCCAGCAGTGACCCCAACCCCAGCGAGCAGTACTTC | CASSDPNPSEQYF
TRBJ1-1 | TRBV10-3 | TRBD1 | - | TGTGCCATCAGTGAGGTAGAGGGGGCCACTGAAGCTTTCTTT | CAISEVEGATEAFF
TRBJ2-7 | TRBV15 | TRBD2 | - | TGTGCCACCAGCAGAGTTGGGACTAGCGAGGGGTACGAGCAGTACTTC | CATSRVGTSEGYEQYF
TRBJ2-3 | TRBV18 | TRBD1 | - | TGTGCCAGCTCACCACCGGCGTATCAGGGGGCCACAGATACGCAGTATTTT | CASSPPAYQGATDTQYF
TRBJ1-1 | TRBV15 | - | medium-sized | TGTGCCACCAGCAGAATGGGGGCTGAAGCTTTCTTT | CATSRMGAEAFF
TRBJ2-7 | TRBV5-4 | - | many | TGTGCCAGCAGCTCTCACTACGAGCAGTACTTC | CASSSHYEQYF
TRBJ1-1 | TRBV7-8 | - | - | TGTGCCAGCAGCTTAGAATTCACTGAAGCTTTCTTT | CASSLEFTEAFF
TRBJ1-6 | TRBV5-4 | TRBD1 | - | TGTGCCAGCAGCATTAACAGGGGGATTAGTTCACCCCTCCACTTT | CASSINRGISSPLHF
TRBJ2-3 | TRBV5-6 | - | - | TGTGCCACCTCCCGGGGCCTGTCATCCCTTAGCACAGATACGCAGTATTTT | CATSRGLSSLSTDTQYF
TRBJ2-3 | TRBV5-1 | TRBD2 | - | TGCGCCAGCAGCTTGGGGGCCCATGGACTAGCGGGCACAGATACGCAGTATTTT | CASSLGAHGLAGTDTQYF
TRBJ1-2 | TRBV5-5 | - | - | TGTGCCAGCAGCTCGGACAGCGAGGATTATGGCTACACCTTC | CASSSDSEDYGYTF
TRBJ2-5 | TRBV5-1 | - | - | TGCGCCAGCAGCTTGGGGGGAGTGCAAGAGACCCAGTACTTC | CASSLGGVQETQYF
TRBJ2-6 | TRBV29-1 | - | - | TGCAGCGTTGAAGACTCCACAGGGCCTGGGGCCAACGTCCTGACTTTC | CSVEDSTGPGANVLTF
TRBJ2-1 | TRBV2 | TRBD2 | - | TGTGCCAGCAGTGATCCCGGGACTAGGTACAATGAGCAGTTCTTC | CASSDPGTRYNEQFF
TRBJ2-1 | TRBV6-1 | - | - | TGTGCCAGCAGTGAATGGCGAGACAATGAGCAGTTCTTC | CASSEWRDNEQFF
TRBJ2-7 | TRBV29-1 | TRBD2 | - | TGCAGCGTTGAAGGGACTAGCGGAACCTACGAGCAGTACTTC | CSVEGTSGTYEQYF
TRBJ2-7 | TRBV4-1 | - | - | TGCGCCAGCAGCCAAGAAGGGCTGAACGCAAAGCAGTACTTC | CASSQEGLNAKQYF
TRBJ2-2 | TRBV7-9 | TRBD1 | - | TGTGCCAGCAGTTCCGGGACAGGGGGCACCGGGGAGCTGTTTTTT | CASSSGTGGTGELFF
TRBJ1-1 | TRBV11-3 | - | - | TGTGCCAGCAGCAACCACGGGGCAGATTACGCTGAAGCTTTCTTT | CASSNHGADYAEAFF
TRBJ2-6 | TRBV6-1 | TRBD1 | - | TGTGCCAGCAGTGAGGGAGTCGGACAGGGTGCTGGGGCCAACGTCCTGACTTTC | CASSEGVGQGAGANVLTF
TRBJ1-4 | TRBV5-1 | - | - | TGCGCCAGCAGCTTGGCGGGACTCCGTGAAAAACTGTTTTTT | CASSLAGLREKLFF
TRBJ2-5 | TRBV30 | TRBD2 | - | TGTGCCTGGGACGGGGGGAGGAGAGAGACCCAGTACTTC | CAWDGGRRETQYF
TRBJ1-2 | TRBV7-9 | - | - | TGTGCCAGCAGCCTCGCTGTGGATGGCTACACCTTC | CASSLAVDGYTF
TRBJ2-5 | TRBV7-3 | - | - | TGTGCCAGCAGCCCCGGACAGCAAGAGACCCAGTACTTC | CASSPGQQETQYF
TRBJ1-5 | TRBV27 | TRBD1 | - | TGTGCCAGCAGTTTATCGGGGGACAGCTACCGGCCCCAGCATTTT | CASSLSGDSYRPQHF
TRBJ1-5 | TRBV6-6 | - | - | TGTGCCAGCAGTAACCACAGGACTTATAGCAATCAGCCCCAGCATTTT | CASSNHRTYSNQPQHF
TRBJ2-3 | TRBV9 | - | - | TGTGCCAGCAGCGGCGGGGTAGGTGGCCTCCAGGAGGATACGCAGTATTTT | CASSGGVGGLQEDTQYF
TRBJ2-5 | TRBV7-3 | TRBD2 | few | TGTGCCAGCAGCTTAATGGCGGGGGGTCAAGAGACCCAGTACTTC | CASSLMAGGQETQYF
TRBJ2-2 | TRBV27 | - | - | TGTGCCAGCAGTTCCCGGGTGGGCGGGGAGCTGTTTTTT | CASSSRVGGELFF